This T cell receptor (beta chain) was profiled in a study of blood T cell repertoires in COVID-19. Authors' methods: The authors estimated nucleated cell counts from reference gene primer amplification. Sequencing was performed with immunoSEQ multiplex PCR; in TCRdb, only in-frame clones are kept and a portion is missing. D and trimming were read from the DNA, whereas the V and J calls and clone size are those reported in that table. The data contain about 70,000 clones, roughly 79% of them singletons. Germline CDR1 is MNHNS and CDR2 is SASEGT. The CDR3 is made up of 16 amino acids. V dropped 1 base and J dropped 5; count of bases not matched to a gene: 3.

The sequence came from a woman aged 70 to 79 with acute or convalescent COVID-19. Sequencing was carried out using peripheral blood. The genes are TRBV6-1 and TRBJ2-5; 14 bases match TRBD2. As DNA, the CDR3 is TGTGCCAGCAGTGAAGGACTAGCGGGAGGGCAGGAGACCCAGTACTTC. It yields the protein CASSEGLAGGQETQYF.